Below, 27 T cell receptor beta chains from the same sample are listed, as sequenced in a study of T-cell reconstitution after alpha-beta-depleted transplantation in children. Unique molecular identifiers were incorporated during preparation of the TCRbeta library. Each CDR3 protein gets one entry after TCRdb re-called the PCR reads with MiXCR. The sample lists fewer than 1 million distinct CDR3 sequences; about 15% were seen once. The material was PBMCs, mostly from graft donor cells, obtained 360 days after TCRalphabeta/CD19-depleted stem cell transplant. The receptors were sampled from a male patient aged 5 to 17 who had a stem cell transplant for acute lymphoblastic leukemia, so the T cells may come from the graft donor.

This clonotype has a handful of counts. This sequence joins TRBV27 and TRBJ2-1; 11 bases are a match to TRBD2. CDR1 is MNHEY, CDR2 SMNVEV, per germline (reference sequence). The CDR3 sequence is 17 residues long. V trimming: 6 bases; J trimming: 8 bases; junction bases outside the gene matches: 15. Written as DNA, the CDR3 is TGTGCCAGCAGAAGACAGATCGGGACTAGCGGTTTCGATGAGCAGTTCTTC. Amino acid sequence: CASRRQIGTSGFDEQFF.

This chain connects TRBV12-3 or TRBV12-4 to TRBJ2-3; 13 bases agree with TRBD2. With V trimmed by 7 bases and J by 4 bases, 2 bases remained unmatched. The CDR3 is made up of 14 amino acids. The CDR3 loop is CASKLAGGSDTQYF. In DNA form, the CDR3 reads TGTGCCAGCAAACTAGCGGGAGGGTCAGATACGCAGTATTTT.

The chain joins TRBV7-9 to TRBJ2-7; unclear D gene. Germline lookup yields CDR1 SEHNR and CDR2 FQNEAQ (reference sequence). V gave up 6 bases and J gave up 3 bases, with 15 bases separating them. This CDR3 is 14 amino acids long. CDR3 DNA sequence: TGTGCCAGCAGAGGGCTGCTGGAGAGCTACGAGCAGTACTTC. It codes for CASRGLLESYEQYF. Filled out from reference TRBV7-9 and TRBJ2-7, the complete variable domain reads DTGVSQNPRHKITKRGQNVTFRCDPISEHNRLYWYRQTLGQGPEFLTYFQNEAQLEKSRLLSDRFSAERPKGSFSTLEIQRTEQGDSAMYLCASRGLLESYEQYFGPGTRLTVT.

This clonotype has only a few counts. V usage is TRBV20-1 and J usage is TRBJ2-1, with D unclear. V was trimmed by 3 bases and J by 10 bases, leaving 10 bases between them. This CDR3 comprises 11 residues. The germline V gene has CDR1 DFQATT and CDR2 SNEGSKA (reference sequence). The CDR3 sequence: CSARGRKEQFF. The CDR3 DNA follows: TGCAGTGCTAGGGGTCGGAAAGAGCAGTTCTTC.

This clonotype was detected a few times. The chain has TRBV12-3 or TRBV12-4 and TRBJ2-2, with a weak D call TRBD1 (5 bases). The length of the CDR3 is 15 residues. V gave up 3 bases and J gave up 4 bases, with 12 bases separating them. CDR3 amino acids: CASSFSRVGTGELFF. DNA for the CDR3: TGTGCCAGCAGTTTTAGCAGGGTGGGCACCGGGGAGCTGTTTTTT.

Here the CDR3 reads CATSGGGENIQYF. CDR3 DNA sequence: TGTGCCACCAGCGGAGGGGGGGAAAACATTCAGTACTTC. The rearrangement joins TRBV15 to TRBJ2-4; D may be TRBD2 (7 bases). The CDR3 totals 13 residues. Germline V gene data show CDR1 as LNHNV and CDR2 as YYDKDF (reference sequence). Trimming took off 5 bases at V and 5 bases at J, with 10 bases between the two ends.

This sequence joins TRBV4-1 and TRBJ2-2; 14 bases are a match to TRBD2. CDR3 length equals 20 residues. The V gene end was trimmed by 2 bases and the J gene end by 4 bases; junction bases not matched to a gene: 12. Germline-derived CDR1 and CDR2 are MGHRA and YSYEKL. The DNA for the CDR3 is TGCGCCAGCAGCCAACTTCCTCCGGGACTAGCGGGAGTGCGCACCGGGGAGCTGTTTTTT. This encodes CASSQLPPGLAGVRTGELFF.

Ten or more counts support this clonotype. The chain carries TRBV15 and TRBJ2-1; the D gene is possibly TRBD1 (5 bases). Between the trimmed V and J ends, which lost 0 bases and 6 bases, there was a span of 6 bases. The CDR3 extends over 13 amino acids. The germline V gene encodes CDR1 LNHNV and CDR2 YYDKDF (reference sequence). CDR3 residues: CATSRDRGNEQFF. DNA of the CDR3: TGTGCCACCAGCAGAGATAGGGGCAATGAGCAGTTCTTC. The entire variable domain, with the rest obtained from reference TRBV15 and TRBJ2-1, is as follows: DAMVIQNPRYQVTQFGKPVTLSCSQTLNHNVMYWYQQKSSQAPKLLFHYYDKDFNNEADTPDNFQSRRPNTSFCFLDIRSPGLGDTAMYLCATSRDRGNEQFFGPGTRLTVL.

The V gene is TRBV4-1, the J gene TRBJ2-3, with 12 nucleotides matching TRBD1. The CDR3 is made up of 17 amino acids. Trimming at V came to 2 bases and at J to 5 bases, leaving 8 bases not matched to a gene. The germline CDR1 and CDR2 sequences are MGHRA and YSYEKL. CDR3 loop: CASSQLPGQGAKDTQYF. For the CDR3, the DNA is TGCGCCAGCAGCCAACTACCGGGACAGGGGGCGAAAGATACGCAGTATTTT.

The table lists this clonotype with many counts. V gene TRBV29-1 combines with J gene TRBJ2-3, with 7 bases identical to TRBD2. The length of the CDR3 is 17 residues. The V gene's germline CDR1 is SQVTM and CDR2 ANQGSEA. Germline trimming cut 8 bases from V and 0 bases from J; bases unmatched to any gene: 17. This CDR3 is CSMSMGGSFSSTDTQYF. CDR3 DNA sequence: TGCAGCATGAGTATGGGCGGGAGTTTTTCTAGCACAGATACGCAGTATTTT.

This clonotype was detected a few times. The chain is built from TRBV10-3 and TRBJ2-7, with 7 bases that match TRBD2. Unmatched junction bases numbered 2, after V lost 9 bases and J lost 0 bases. The CDR3 is 12 amino acids. In germline, CDR1 is ENHRY, CDR2 SYGVKD. The CDR3 nucleotides are TGTGCCATTGGCGGGAGCTCCTACGAGCAGTACTTC. It encodes CAIGGSSYEQYF.

This chain uses TRBV7-9 with TRBJ2-7, with D possibly matching TRBD1 (5 bases). CDR3 length: 16 residues. V shed 1 base and J shed 1 base, with 14 bases lying between them. Per germline, CDR1 SEHNR and CDR2 FQNEAQ (reference sequence). CDR3 region: CASSLGGGTGSYEQYF. The CDR3 DNA is TGTGCCAGCAGCTTAGGAGGCGGAACAGGATCCTACGAGCAGTACTTC. Supplemented by reference TRBV7-9 and TRBJ2-7, the full variable domain reads DTGVSQNPRHKITKRGQNVTFRCDPISEHNRLYWYRQTLGQGPEFLTYFQNEAQLEKSRLLSDRFSAERPKGSFSTLEIQRTEQGDSAMYLCASSLGGGTGSYEQYFGPGTRLTVT.

The chain links TRBV20-1 to TRBJ2-5; D possibly corresponds to TRBD1 (6 bases). The length of the CDR3 is 13 residues. Germline CDR1 and CDR2: DFQATT and SNEGSKA (reference sequence). V was cut by 0 bases and J by 2 bases, with 7 bases left in between. CDR3 sequence reads: CSARDRGQETQYF. The CDR3 nucleotides read TGCAGTGCTAGAGACAGGGGACAAGAGACCCAGTACTTC.

The chain is built from TRBV5-1 and TRBJ2-1; 9 positions agree with TRBD1. In germline, CDR1 is SGHRS, CDR2 YFSETQ. J was trimmed by 9 bases and V by 4 bases; bases with no gene match: 5. The CDR3 has 13 residues. CDR3 bases: TGCGCCAGCAGCCTTGACAGGGGGACTGAGCAGTTCTTC. It yields the protein CASSLDRGTEQFF.

J is TRBJ1-3 and V is TRBV9; weak D call: TRBD1 (5 bases). This CDR3 is 16 amino acids long. Germline CDR1 and CDR2: SGDLS and YYNGEE. V lost 4 bases to trimming and J lost 3 bases, with 17 bases between them. CDR3 sequence (DNA): TGTGCCAGCAGCCCCCGATACCGGGACGGTGGAAACACCATATATTTT. Protein: CASSPRYRDGGNTIYF.

This clonotype showed up many times. The CDR3 is CASEDLFTDTQYF. Here the CDR3 DNA reads TGTGCCAGCGAGGACCTTTTCACAGATACGCAGTATTTT. V and J are TRBV5-5 and TRBJ2-3; the D is unclear. V was cut by 7 bases and J by 2 bases, with 11 bases left in between. This CDR3 is built from 13 residues. Germline values: CDR1 SGHKS, CDR2 YYEKEE (reference sequence).

This clonotype was detected ten times or more. The rearrangement joins TRBV5-1 to TRBJ2-1, with TRBD2 matching 8 bases. This CDR3 is built from 15 residues. The junction had 8 bases not matched to a gene; V was cut back by 1 base and J by 8 bases. Germline-derived CDR1 and CDR2 are SGHRS and YFSETQ. The CDR3 sequence is CASSLLAGIDYEQFF. CDR3 sequence (DNA): TGCGCCAGCAGCTTGTTAGCGGGAATTGATTATGAGCAGTTCTTC.

This sequence joins TRBV7-9 and TRBJ2-1; the D is unclear. Germline CDR1 reads SEHNR; CDR2 reads FQNEAQ (reference sequence). The CDR3 runs 14 residues. V was pared by 3 bases and J by 0 bases, with 6 bases between. Written as DNA, the CDR3 is TGTGCCAGCAGCTTCGCTAACTCCTACAATGAGCAGTTCTTC. This gives the protein CASSFANSYNEQFF.

This clonotype was seen more than once but under ten times. The CDR3 DNA reads as TGTGCCAGCACCTTAACAGGGGTTGGGGCCAACGTCCTGACTTTC. Protein: CASTLTGVGANVLTF. This chain connects TRBV3-1 to TRBJ2-6; 7 bases map to TRBD1. The germline V gene encodes CDR1 LGHDT and CDR2 YNNKEL (reference sequence). CDR3 size: 15 residues. The V and J ends lost 7 bases and 3 bases, in that order; junction bases with no gene match: 6. The whole variable domain, remainder taken from reference TRBV3-1 and TRBJ2-6, is DTAVSQTPKYLVTQMGNDKSIKCEQNLGHDTMYWYKQDSKKFLKIMFSYNNKELIINETVPNRFSPKSPDKAHLNLHINSLELGDSAVYFCASTLTGVGANVLTFGAGSRLTVL.

This clonotype came up many times. The chain joins TRBV5-1 to TRBJ2-1; D not certain. This CDR3 is built from 13 residues. V shed 4 bases and J shed 7 bases, with 12 bases lying between them. Germline V gives CDR1 SGHRS, CDR2 YFSETQ. The CDR3 here is CASSPLTVNEQFF. In nucleotides, the CDR3 is TGCGCCAGCAGCCCACTGACGGTGAATGAGCAGTTCTTC.

The V gene is TRBV24-1, the J gene TRBJ2-3; D possibly corresponds to TRBD2 (5 bases). This CDR3 has 17 amino acids. Trimming pared 4 bases from V and 2 bases from J, leaving 18 bases between. Germline assignment: CDR1 KGHDR and CDR2 SFDVKD. CDR3 bases: TGTGCCACCAGTGACTTCCCCGGGGTGTGGCCCACAGATACGCAGTATTTT. The encoded protein is CATSDFPGVWPTDTQYF.

This clonotype was found many times. The rearrangement joins TRBV28 to TRBJ1-1, with 7 bases matching TRBD1. Trimming took 3 bases from V and 8 from J; bases not matched to a gene: 9. Germline V gene lookup returns CDR1 MDHEN and CDR2 SYDVKM. The CDR3 is 14 residues long. The CDR3 spells CASSLRGGAPEAFF. The CDR3 DNA reads TGTGCCAGCAGTTTGCGAGGGGGCGCCCCGGAAGCTTTCTTT.

This rearrangement joins TRBV12-3 or TRBV12-4 to TRBJ2-3, with D maybe TRBD2 (5 bases). The CDR3 has 18 amino acids. The CDR3 nucleotides read TGTACCTGCAGTTTAACGGACTCAGCGCTACTTGGGGCAGATACGCAGTATTTT. It is translated as CTCSLTDSALLGADTQYF.

The CDR3 nucleotides read TGCGCCAGCAGCACGGGACAGGCGACTACCTACGAGCAGTACTTC. Encoded protein: CASSTGQATTYEQYF. The chain combines TRBV5-1 with TRBJ2-7; 8 bases fit TRBD1. Germline V gene lookup returns CDR1 SGHRS and CDR2 YFSETQ. CDR3 length equals 15 residues. J was trimmed by 2 bases and V by 4 bases; bases with no gene match: 8.

The chain links TRBV19 to TRBJ2-7; D is possibly TRBD1 (7 bases). V lost 10 bases and J lost 3, with 19 bases in between. This CDR3 has 14 amino acids. Germline-derived CDR1 and CDR2 are LNHDA and SQIVND (reference sequence). The CDR3: CAIFRRRGHYEQYF. The CDR3 DNA reads TGTGCCATTTTCCGACGGAGGGGGCACTACGAGCAGTACTTC.

This clonotype has only a few counts. The chain joins TRBV20-1 to TRBJ2-1, with a possible D match to TRBD2 (5 bases). With 1 base removed from V and 1 base from J, the gap between germline ends came to 11 bases. Germline CDR1 DFQATT, CDR2 SNEGSKA (reference sequence). The CDR3 sequence is 15 residues long. The CDR3 is CSARVGPGSYNEQFF. In nucleotides, the CDR3 is TGCAGTGCTAGAGTGGGCCCGGGGTCCTACAATGAGCAGTTCTTC.

This clonotype was counted at least ten times. The rearrangement uses TRBV20-1 and TRBJ2-5, with D unclear. The CDR3 totals 13 residues. V lost 2 bases and J lost 5, with 12 bases in between. CDR1 and CDR2 from the germline V gene are DFQATT and SNEGSKA (reference sequence). CDR3 DNA sequence: TGCAGTGCTAGATGGCAGGTTCGGGAGACCCAGTACTTC. Its protein product is CSARWQVRETQYF.